Shown below are 15 T cell receptor beta chains from a single sample sequenced in a study of metastatic and nonmetastatic thyroid tumors. Thyroid surgery was performed in patients who had received no treatment beforehand. TCRdb reanalyzed the PCR reads with MiXCR. The table lists under 30,000 clones, less than 25% of them singletons. Input material: blood. Every receptor here comes from a female donor with papillary thyroid cancer or a benign thyroid nodule (not recorded which). Some clones in this sample may be carry-over from other donors' samples.

This chain links TRBV18 with TRBJ2-7, with D maybe TRBD1 (6 bases). CDR1 and CDR2 from the germline V gene are KGHSH and LQKENI. The CDR3 has 13 amino acids. The V and J ends lost 1 base and 6 bases respectively, with 10 bases between them. The CDR3, as DNA: TGTGCCAGCTCACCACTAAAGGGGGTCGAGCAGTACTTC. This sequence encodes CASSPLKGVEQYF.

On this clone itself: Germline and junction disagree at one end, which may indicate a read error. Other DNA sequences in this specimen translate into the identical CDR3. The chain uses TRBV24-1 and TRBJ2-5; D gene ambiguous. The CDR3 extends over 15 amino acids. Germline loops: CDR1 KGHDR, CDR2 SFDVKD. The CDR3 sequence: CATSDPGPGRETQYF. In nucleotides, the CDR3 is TGCGCCACCAGTGATCCCGGGCCTGGTAGAGAGACCCAGTACTTC.

The chain links TRBV7-2 to TRBJ2-7; possible D gene TRBD1, 6 bases. The CDR3 consists of 15 residues. Trimming removed 4 bases at V and 2 bases at J, with 15 bases between. Germline lookup yields CDR1 SGHTA and CDR2 FQGNSA. The CDR3 loop is CASSSAGTNTYEQYF. CDR3 nucleotides: TGTGCCAGCAGCTCCGCAGGGACAAATACCTACGAGCAGTACTTC.

This chain uses TRBV6-1 with TRBJ2-1; D not resolved. The CDR3 sequence is 14 residues long. Germline V gene data show CDR1 as MNHNS and CDR2 as SASEGT. V lost 11 bases to trimming and J lost 12 bases, with 26 bases between them. This CDR3 reads CAGPYSGPGSLQFF. As DNA, the CDR3 is TGTGCCGGGCCATACAGTGGGCCCGGTTCGTTGCAGTTCTTC.

V usage is TRBV10-1 and J usage is TRBJ1-2, with TRBD1 identical over 9 bases. The junction had 7 bases not matched to a gene; V was cut back by 5 bases and J by 0 bases. There are 16 residues in the CDR3. Germline CDR1 and CDR2: WNHNN and SYGVQD (reference sequence). This CDR3 reads CASSPDRGITNYGYTF. As DNA, the CDR3 is TGCGCCAGCAGTCCGGACAGGGGCATTACTAACTATGGCTACACCTTC.

This clone was picked up many times. This chain joins TRBV6-5 and TRBJ2-1, with D hard to call. Germline V CDR1 and CDR2: MNHEY, SVGAGI. V dropped 0 bases and J dropped 8 bases, with 2 bases sitting between them. The CDR3 runs to 11 residues. Here the CDR3 DNA reads TGTGCCAGCAGTTACTCAGATGAGCAGTTCTTC. This translates into CASSYSDEQFF.

Ten or more counts support this clone. The V and J genes are TRBV13 and TRBJ2-3, with 10 bases identical to TRBD2. Germline lookup yields CDR1 PRHDT and CDR2 FYEKMQ (reference sequence). This CDR3 has 15 residues. With 2 bases clipped from V and 8 bases from J, the junction kept 7 bases outside the gene matches. The DNA of the CDR3 is TGTGCCAGCAGCTTAACGCTAGCGGGAGCTACTACGCAGTATTTT. It encodes CASSLTLAGATTQYF.

This clone was counted between two and nine times. The chain couples TRBV11-2 to TRBJ2-7; D may be TRBD1 (5 bases). Between the trimmed V and J ends, which lost 5 bases and 4 bases, there was a span of 9 bases. This CDR3 is 12 amino acids long. The germline CDR1 and CDR2 sequences are SGHAT and FQNNGV. The CDR3 DNA sequence: TGTGCCAGCAGCAGGACAAGATACGAGCAGTACTTC. It translates to CASSRTRYEQYF. Full variable domain (rest looked up from reference TRBV11-2 and TRBJ2-7): EAGVAQSPRYKIIEKRQSVAFWCNPISGHATLYWYQQILGQGPKLLIQFQNNGVVDDSQLPKDRFSAERLKGVDSTLKIQPAKLEDSAVYLCASSRTRYEQYFGPGTRLTVT.

This clone was picked up a small number of times. V usage is TRBV6-2 or TRBV6-3 and J usage is TRBJ2-2; either TRBD1 or TRBD2 may supply D (5 bases each). Per the germline V gene, CDR1 is MNHEY and CDR2 is SVGEGT. With 0 bases removed from V and 0 bases from J, the gap between germline ends came to 11 bases. The CDR3 consists of 17 residues. The CDR3 spells CASSYSLGRANTGELFF. CDR3 bases: TGTGCCAGCAGTTACTCTTTGGGGCGGGCGAACACCGGGGAGCTGTTTTTT.

This clone has ten or more counts. The V and J genes are TRBV6-5 and TRBJ2-5; TRBD2 aligns across 8 bases. V lost 0 bases to trimming and J lost 2 bases; unmatched junction nucleotides: 5. The V gene's germline CDR1 is MNHEY and CDR2 SVGAGI. The CDR3 length is 16 residues. The CDR3 DNA is TGTGCCAGCAGTTACTCGTTTAGCGGGATACAAGAGACCCAGTACTTC. It encodes CASSYSFSGIQETQYF.

Regarding this clone: Relative to the germline gene, one junction end is altered; a read error may explain this. The chain combines TRBV28 with TRBJ2-2; D is undetermined. The CDR3 has 11 amino acids. Germline V gene lookup returns CDR1 MDHEN and CDR2 SYDVKM. The CDR3 sequence: CASSLAGQLFF. The CDR3 nucleotides read TGTGCCAGCAGTTTAGCCGGGCAGCTGTTTTTT.

Many counts were recorded for this clone. V gene TRBV30 combines with J gene TRBJ2-2; 9 positions agree with TRBD1. V trimming: 3 bases; J trimming: 4 bases; junction bases outside the gene matches: 9. The CDR3 covers 16 residues. The germline CDR1 and CDR2 sequences are GTSNPN and SVGIG (reference sequence). CDR3: CAWRSYRTGVTGELFF. CDR3 DNA: TGTGCCTGGAGGAGCTATAGGACAGGGGTCACCGGGGAGCTGTTTTTT. The entire variable domain, with the rest obtained from reference TRBV30 and TRBJ2-2, is as follows: SQTIHQWPATLVQPVGSPLSLECTVEGTSNPNLYWYRQAAGRGLQLLFYSVGIGQISSEVPQNLSASRPQDRQFILSSKKLLLSDSGFYLCAWRSYRTGVTGELFFGEGSRLTVL.

This clone occurred many times. The chain uses TRBV27 and TRBJ2-7, with a weak D call TRBD1 (5 bases). V was shortened by 3 bases and J by 2 bases, with 8 bases between the two germline ends. The CDR3 totals 13 residues. The germline V gene encodes CDR1 MNHEY and CDR2 SMNVEV (reference sequence). The CDR3 DNA follows: TGTGCCAGCAGTTTTAGGGGTCCCTACGAGCAGTACTTC. It yields the protein CASSFRGPYEQYF.

This clone was counted at least ten times. V is TRBV4-1 and J is TRBJ1-1; D gene ambiguous. The V end was cut by 1 base, the J end by 4 bases, with 10 bases between. The CDR3 covers 14 residues. Per germline, CDR1 MGHRA and CDR2 YSYEKL. CDR3 loop: CASSQVSRSTEAFF. The CDR3 DNA follows: TGCGCCAGCAGCCAAGTTTCCAGGTCCACTGAAGCTTTCTTT.

This clone was picked up many times. V is TRBV2 and J is TRBJ2-7; tentative D call: TRBD1 (5 bases). The V end lost 5 bases, the J end lost 1 base, and 12 bases lay between the germline ends. Per the germline V gene, CDR1 is SNHLY and CDR2 is FYNNEI. The CDR3 is 14 residues long. CDR3 sequence: CASSSGLASYEQYF. The CDR3 nucleotides read TGTGCCAGCAGTTCAGGGTTGGCTTCCTACGAGCAGTACTTC. The full variable domain, with the rest looked up from reference TRBV2 and TRBJ2-7, is EPEVTQTPSHQVTQMGQEVILRCVPISNHLYFYWYRQILGQKVEFLVSFYNNEISEKSEIFDDQFSVERPDGSNFTLKIRSTKLEDSAMYFCASSSGLASYEQYFGPGTRLTVT.